These 20 T cell receptor beta chains were sequenced from one sample in a study of T cell clonality in common variable immunodeficiency. Study-wide findings and caveats: Common variable immunodeficiency TCR beta sequences reportedly had fewer deletions and N-nucleotide insertions.

These receptors' antigens are unknown. Sequencing used immunoSEQ multiplex PCR; TCRdb keeps in-frame clones, though not all of them. The sample shows under 35,000 clones, none of them appearing just once. Sequencing input: peripheral blood mononuclear cells. These receptors originate from a human donor with common variable immunodeficiency.

At least ten counts were recorded for this clone. The read gets to within 3 residues of the CDR3 end, and the germline J gene fills in the rest. The chain uses TRBV5-1 and TRBJ2-1, with a possible D match to TRBD1 (5 bases). V lost 4 bases to trimming and J lost 2 bases, with 7 bases between them. Germline CDR1 and CDR2: SGHRS and YFSETQ. This CDR3 has 13 amino acids. The CDR3 loop reads CASSGAPYNEQFF. CDR3 DNA, as far as it was read: TGCGCCAGCAGCGGGGCTCCCTACAATGAG.

This clone has more than one count but fewer than ten. CDR3 sequence: CASSIVRGTGVQETQYF. The CDR3 DNA, read in part, is TGTGCCAGTAGTATAGTGAGGGGGACAGGGGTGCAAGAGACC. This chain links TRBV19 with TRBJ2-5; 10 bases are shared with TRBD1. The missing CDR3 end, 3 residues past where the read stops, is filled in from the germline J gene. The length of the CDR3 is 17 residues. J was trimmed by 2 bases and V by 1 base; bases with no gene match: 7. Per the germline V gene, CDR1 is LNHDA and CDR2 is SQIVND (reference sequence).

There are a few counts of this clone. Sequencing ends 3 residues short of the CDR3 end; the germline J gene provides the rest. This chain connects TRBV30 to TRBJ1-2, with 8 bases lining up with TRBD1. The CDR3 totals 15 residues. Germline CDR1 reads GTSNPN; CDR2 reads SVGIG (reference sequence). CDR3 protein: CAWTIQGGTGGGYTF. CDR3 DNA, as far as it was read: TGTGCCTGGACCATACAGGGGGGGACTGGAGGCGGC.

This clone is termed medium-sized (0.01 to 0.1%). The read ends 3 residues before the CDR3 terminus; that terminus is restored from the germline J gene. The rearrangement joins TRBV15 to TRBJ1-2; the match to TRBD1 covers 7 bases. J was trimmed by 0 bases and V by 5 bases; bases with no gene match: 3. CDR3 length: 14 amino acids. The germline V gene has CDR1 LNHNV and CDR2 YYDKDF (reference sequence). Partial CDR3 DNA: TGTGCCACCAGCTGGGACAGATCTAACTATGGC. Its translation: CATSWDRSNYG. The whole CDR3 sequence reads CATSWDRSNYGYTF.

This clone was recorded a few times. The CDR3 end is not reached by the read, which stops 3 residues before it; the germline J gene fills it in. The gene calls are TRBV19 and TRBJ1-5; D possibly corresponds to TRBD1 (5 bases). Between the trimmed V and J ends, which lost 2 bases and 0 bases, there was a span of 8 bases. There are 15 residues in the CDR3. Per the germline V gene, CDR1 is LNHDA and CDR2 is SQIVND (reference sequence). CDR3 sequence reads: CASSITGDSNQPQHF. CDR3 DNA (partial): TGTGCCAGTAGTATAACGGGGGATAGCAATCAGCCC. The full variable domain, completed using reference TRBV19 and TRBJ1-5, is DGGITQSPKYLFRKEGQNVTLSCEQNLNHDAMYWYRQDPGQGLRLIYYSQIVNDFQKGDIAEGYSVSREKKESFPLTVTSAQKNPTAFYLCASSITGDSNQPQHFGDGTRLSIL.

This clone was detected a few times. CDR3 residues: CASSPGQGRSYEQYF. Incomplete CDR3 DNA: TGTGCCAGTAGCCCGGGACAGGGGAGGTCCTACGAG. This chain joins TRBV19 and TRBJ2-7, with TRBD1 matching over 10 bases. The CDR3 goes on 3 residues after the read ends, and that part is filled in from the germline J gene. This CDR3 spans 15 amino acids. CDR1 and CDR2 (germline): LNHDA, SQIVND (reference sequence). J was trimmed by 1 base and V by 6 bases; bases with no gene match: 6.

This clone has at least ten counts. The read is 3 residues too short to cover the CDR3 end, so that end is filled in from the germline J gene. The chain recombines TRBV29-1 with TRBJ1-1; D is ambiguous. Germline lookup yields CDR1 SQVTM and CDR2 ANQGSEA. The CDR3 sequence is 13 residues long. V lost 4 bases, J lost 1 base, and 10 bases lay in between. Here the CDR3 reads CSVVLSSNTEAFF. The DNA read from the CDR3 is TGCAGCGTTGTACTGTCCTCGAACACTGAA.

Notes on this clone: With the read ending 3 residues before the CDR3 end, the germline J gene is used to fill in that end. The rearrangement joins TRBV20-1 to TRBJ1-2; no clear D gene. There are 14 residues in the CDR3. With 6 bases removed from V and 4 bases from J, the gap between germline ends came to 18 bases. Germline V gene lookup returns CDR1 DFQATT and CDR2 SNEGSKA (reference sequence). The DNA read from the CDR3 is TGCAGTGCCCAAAGGGAGGACTTCTTCTATGGC. Translated: CSAQREDFFYG. The CDR3 reads in full as CSAQREDFFYGYTF.

Concerning this clone: The read ends 3 residues early relative to the CDR3; the germline J gene fills the gap. The chain joins TRBV2 to TRBJ2-5; no clear D gene. The CDR3 contains 14 residues. With 4 bases removed from V and 1 base from J, the gap between germline ends came to 10 bases. CDR1 is SNHLY and CDR2 is FYNNEI in the germline V gene. CDR3 residues: CASSVAGSQETQYF. The sequenced part of the CDR3 DNA is TGTGCCAGCAGTGTAGCCGGTTCCCAAGAGACC.

Notes on this clone: Sequencing ends 3 residues short of the CDR3 end; the germline J gene provides the rest. The chain has TRBV30 and TRBJ1-6; D is possibly TRBD1 (5 bases). CDR3 size: 15 residues. The ends were cut back, 1 base at V and 7 bases at J, with 14 bases in the middle. Germline-derived CDR1 and CDR2 are GTSNPN and SVGIG (reference sequence). CDR3 DNA, as far as it was read: TGTGCCTGGAGTGCGATAGGCAGGGAAAATTCACCC. It translates to CAWSAIGRENSP. The complete CDR3 protein is CAWSAIGRENSPLHF.

In the case of this clone: The read ends 3 residues shy of where the CDR3 ends; the end is completed using the germline J gene. The chain joins TRBV2 to TRBJ2-1, with 7 positions matching TRBD2. The germline gives CDR1 SNHLY, CDR2 FYNNEI. This CDR3 spans 16 amino acids. The ends lost 2 bases at V and 4 bases at J; junction bases unmatched: 8. Here the CDR3 reads CASSEPAGGTYNEQFF. The CDR3 DNA, read in part, is TGTGCCAGCAGTGAACCAGCCGGGGGGACTTACAATGAG.

This clone was picked up many times. The read ends 3 residues before the CDR3 terminus; that terminus is restored from the germline J gene. This chain links TRBV7-9 with TRBJ1-2, with a tentative D call TRBD1 (5 bases). This CDR3 is built from 13 residues. Germline CDR1 is SEHNR and CDR2 is FQNEAQ (reference sequence). The V and J ends lost 1 base and 6 bases respectively, with 9 bases between them. CDR3 DNA (partial): TGTGCCAGCAGCTTAGGACAGTCAAATGGC. This gives the protein CASSLGQSNG. The whole CDR3 is CASSLGQSNGYTF.

On this clone itself: The CDR3 end is not reached by the read, which stops 3 residues before it; the germline J gene fills it in. The V gene is TRBV6-1, the J gene TRBJ1-3; D perhaps matches TRBD1 (6 bases). Germline V lookup: CDR1 MNHNS, CDR2 SASEGT. The V and J ends lost 4 bases and 6 bases respectively, with 10 bases between them. The CDR3 covers 13 residues. The DNA read from the CDR3 is TGTGCCAGCAGTGTTCCAGGGGCAAACACC. This encodes CASSVPGANT. The whole CDR3 reads CASSVPGANTIYF.

As to this clone: The read terminates 3 residues before the CDR3 end, so the remaining end is supplied by the germline J gene. This chain joins TRBV30 and TRBJ1-1, with 9 bases aligning to TRBD1. V lost 8 bases and J lost 7; bases outside the gene matches: 11. This CDR3 region has 13 residues. Looked up from germline, CDR1 is GTSNPN and CDR2 is SVGIG (reference sequence). The CDR3 loop is CAGRRDRAFEAFF. The part of the CDR3 DNA that was read is TGTGCCGGACGCAGGGACAGGGCCTTTGAA.

In this sample, this clone turned up a few times. The read terminates 3 residues ahead of where the CDR3 ends, so the germline J gene completes it. The chain is built from TRBV2 and TRBJ2-7; 9 bases are a match to TRBD2. The ends lost 11 bases at V and 4 bases at J; junction bases unmatched: 9. In germline, CDR1 is SNHLY, CDR2 FYNNEI. The CDR3 sequence is 13 residues long. CDR3 region: CASYGSGGYEQYF. The sequenced CDR3 bases are TGTGCCTCCTATGGTAGCGGGGGATACGAG.

This clone came up many times. The CDR3 end is not reached by the read, which stops 3 residues before it; the germline J gene fills it in. The chain employs TRBV10-3 and TRBJ1-2; TRBD1 matches 8 bases. The V segment lost 2 bases and the J segment 4 bases; nucleotides outside the gene matches: 12. Germline V gene data show CDR1 as ENHRY and CDR2 as SYGVKD. The CDR3 length is 17 residues. The sequenced CDR3 bases are TGTGCCATCAGTGAGGGCCGGACAGGGTATGCCCCCTATGGC. It specifies CAISEGRTGYAPYG. The full-length CDR3 reads as CAISEGRTGYAPYGYTF.

Worth noting for this clone: The sequence runs out 3 residues before the end of the CDR3; the remainder is reconstructed from the germline J gene. This chain joins TRBV6-2 or TRBV6-3 and TRBJ1-6; 8 bases align to TRBD1. After removal of 7 bases from V and 8 bases from J, the junction contained 10 bases not matched to a gene. CDR1 and CDR2 from the germline V gene are MNHEY and SVGEGT. The CDR3 has 15 amino acids. CDR3: CASTISDRADSPLHF. The part of the CDR3 DNA that was read is TGTGCCAGCACCATTTCGGACAGGGCGGATTCACCC.

This clone was counted only a few times. The CDR3 end is not reached by the read, which stops 3 residues before it; the germline J gene fills it in. This rearrangement joins TRBV7-2 to TRBJ1-1; 9 bases align to TRBD1. CDR3 length: 14 amino acids. Germline V gene sequence: CDR1 SGHTA, CDR2 FQGNSA. The covered CDR3 bases are TGTGCCAGCAGCTTAGGAACAGGGGGCGCGGTA. Its translation is CASSLGTGGAV. In full, the CDR3 is CASSLGTGGAVAFF.

This clone qualifies as medium-sized. The CDR3 region is CSASRRGDPYEQYF. CDR3 DNA (partial): TGCAGTGCTAGTAGGCGGGGGGATCCCTACGAG. The rearrangement links TRBV20-1 to TRBJ2-7, with 8 bases aligning to TRBD2. The read stops 3 residues short of the end of the CDR3; the missing end is completed from the germline J gene. The J segment lost 2 bases and the V segment lost 3 bases, leaving 6 bases of the junction unmatched. Germline V gives CDR1 DFQATT, CDR2 SNEGSKA (reference sequence). The CDR3 consists of 14 residues.

In this sample, this clone turned up a few times. The read is 3 residues too short to cover the CDR3 end, so that end is filled in from the germline J gene. The V call is TRBV5-6, the J call TRBJ2-5; 7 nucleotides align to TRBD2. Germline CDR1 and CDR2: SGHDT and YYEEEE. This CDR3 has 15 residues. With 6 bases clipped from V and 5 bases from J, the junction kept 13 bases outside the gene matches. The sequenced CDR3 bases are TGTGCCAGCAACACCCTACGGGGGGTTACGGAGACC. It specifies CASNTLRGVTET. The whole CDR3 is CASNTLRGVTETQYF.